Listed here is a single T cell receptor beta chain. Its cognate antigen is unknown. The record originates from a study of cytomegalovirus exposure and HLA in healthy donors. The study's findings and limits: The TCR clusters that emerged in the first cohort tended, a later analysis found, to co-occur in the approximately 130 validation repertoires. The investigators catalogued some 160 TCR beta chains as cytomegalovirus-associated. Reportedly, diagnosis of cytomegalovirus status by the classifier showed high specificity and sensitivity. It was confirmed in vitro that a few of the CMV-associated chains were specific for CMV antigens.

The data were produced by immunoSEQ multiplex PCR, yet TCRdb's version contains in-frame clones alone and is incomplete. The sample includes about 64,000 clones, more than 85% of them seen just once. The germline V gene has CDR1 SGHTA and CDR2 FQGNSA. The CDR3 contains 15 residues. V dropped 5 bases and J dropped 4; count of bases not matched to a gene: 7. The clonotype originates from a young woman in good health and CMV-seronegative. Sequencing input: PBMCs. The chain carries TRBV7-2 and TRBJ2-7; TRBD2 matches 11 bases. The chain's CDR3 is CASSPRTSGWYEQYF. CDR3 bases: TGTGCCAGCAGCCCGCGGACTAGCGGGTGGTACGAGCAGTACTTC.